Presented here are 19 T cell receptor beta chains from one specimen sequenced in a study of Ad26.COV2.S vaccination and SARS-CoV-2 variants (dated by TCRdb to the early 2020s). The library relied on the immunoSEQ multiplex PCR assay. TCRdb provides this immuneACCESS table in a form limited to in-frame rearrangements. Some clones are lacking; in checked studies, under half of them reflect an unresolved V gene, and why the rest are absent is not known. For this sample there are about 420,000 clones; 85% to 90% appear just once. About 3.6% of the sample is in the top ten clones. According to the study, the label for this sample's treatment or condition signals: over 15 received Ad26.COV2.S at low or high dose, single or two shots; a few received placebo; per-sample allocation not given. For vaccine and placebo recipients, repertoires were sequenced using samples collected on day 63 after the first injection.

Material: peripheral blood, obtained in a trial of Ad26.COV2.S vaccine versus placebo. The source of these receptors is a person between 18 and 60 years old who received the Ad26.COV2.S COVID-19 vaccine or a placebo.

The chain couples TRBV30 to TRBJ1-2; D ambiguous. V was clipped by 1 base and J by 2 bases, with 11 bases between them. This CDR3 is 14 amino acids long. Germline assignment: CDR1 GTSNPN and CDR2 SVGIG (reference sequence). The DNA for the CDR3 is TGTGCCTGGAGTGCAGGACTTTGGAACTATGGCTACACCTTC. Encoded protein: CAWSAGLWNYGYTF.

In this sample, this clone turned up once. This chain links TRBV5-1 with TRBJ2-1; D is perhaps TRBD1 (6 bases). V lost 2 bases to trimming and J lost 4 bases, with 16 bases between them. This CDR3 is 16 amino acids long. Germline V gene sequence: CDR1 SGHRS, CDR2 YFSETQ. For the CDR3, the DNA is TGCGCCAGCAGCTTCCGGACAGCAGCGTCGTACAATGAGCAGTTCTTC. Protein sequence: CASSFRTAASYNEQFF.

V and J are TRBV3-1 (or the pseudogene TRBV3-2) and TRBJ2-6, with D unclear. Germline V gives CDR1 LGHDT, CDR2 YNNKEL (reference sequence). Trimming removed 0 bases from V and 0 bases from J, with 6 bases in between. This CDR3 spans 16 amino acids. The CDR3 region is CASSQDVSSGANVLTF. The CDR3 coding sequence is TGTGCCAGCAGCCAAGATGTTAGCTCTGGGGCCAACGTCCTGACTTTC.

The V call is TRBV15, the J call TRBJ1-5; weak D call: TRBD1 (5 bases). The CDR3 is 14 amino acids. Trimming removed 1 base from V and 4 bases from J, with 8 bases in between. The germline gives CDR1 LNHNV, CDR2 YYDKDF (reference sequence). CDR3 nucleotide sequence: TGTGCCACCAGCAGAGGCAGGGAGAATCAGCCCCAGCATTTT. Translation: CATSRGRENQPQHF.

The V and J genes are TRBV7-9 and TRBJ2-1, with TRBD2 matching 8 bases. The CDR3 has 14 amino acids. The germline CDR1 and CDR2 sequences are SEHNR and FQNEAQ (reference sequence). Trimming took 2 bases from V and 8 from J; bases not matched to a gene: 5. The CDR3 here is CASSLLAGQHEQFF. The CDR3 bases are TGTGCCAGCAGCTTATTAGCGGGGCAACATGAGCAGTTCTTC.

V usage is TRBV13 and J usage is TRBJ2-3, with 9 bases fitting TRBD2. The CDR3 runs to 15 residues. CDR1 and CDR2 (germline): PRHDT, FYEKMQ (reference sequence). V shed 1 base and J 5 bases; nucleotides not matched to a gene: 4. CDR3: CASSLERGVVDTQYF. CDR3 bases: TGTGCCAGCAGCTTAGAGCGGGGGGTAGTAGATACGCAGTATTTT.

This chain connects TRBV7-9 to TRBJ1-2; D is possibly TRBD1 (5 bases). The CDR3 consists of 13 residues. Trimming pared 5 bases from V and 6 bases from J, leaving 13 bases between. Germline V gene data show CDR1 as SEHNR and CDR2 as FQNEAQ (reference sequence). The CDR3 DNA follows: TGTGCCAGCAGCCATACAGGATTCCATGGCTACACCTTC. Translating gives CASSHTGFHGYTF.

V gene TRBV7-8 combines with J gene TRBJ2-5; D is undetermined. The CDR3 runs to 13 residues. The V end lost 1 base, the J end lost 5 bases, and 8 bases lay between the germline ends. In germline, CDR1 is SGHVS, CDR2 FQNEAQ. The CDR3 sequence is CASSLGIRETQYF. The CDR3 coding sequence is TGTGCCAGCAGCTTAGGGATAAGGGAGACCCAGTACTTC.

CDR3 residues: CASSPRAGTKYEQYF. In DNA form, the CDR3 reads TGTGCCAGCAGTCCGAGAGCGGGGACCAAATACGAGCAGTACTTC. The rearrangement links TRBV27 to TRBJ2-7; 7 nucleotides line up with TRBD2. The CDR3 totals 15 residues. V gave up 5 bases and J gave up 4 bases; unmatched junction bases: 11. Germline V gene lookup returns CDR1 MNHEY and CDR2 SMNVEV (reference sequence).

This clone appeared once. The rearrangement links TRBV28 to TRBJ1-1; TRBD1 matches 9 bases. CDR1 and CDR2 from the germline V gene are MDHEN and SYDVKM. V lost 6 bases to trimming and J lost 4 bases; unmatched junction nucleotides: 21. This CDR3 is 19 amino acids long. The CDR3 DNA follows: TGTGCCAGCAGGGCCATTCAGAGGGACAGGGTAAGGCGGGGCACTGAAGCTTTCTTT. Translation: CASRAIQRDRVRRGTEAFF. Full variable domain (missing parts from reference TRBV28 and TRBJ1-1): DVKVTQSSRYLVKRTGEKVFLECVQDMDHENMFWYRQDPGLGLRLIYFSYDVKMKEKGDIPEGYSVSREKKERFSLILESASTNQTSMYLCASRAIQRDRVRRGTEAFFGQGTRLTVV.

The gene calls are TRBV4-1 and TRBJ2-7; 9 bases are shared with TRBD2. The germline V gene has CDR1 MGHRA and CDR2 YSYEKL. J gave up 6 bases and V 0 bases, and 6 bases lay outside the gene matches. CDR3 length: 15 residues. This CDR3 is CASSQEGGGAGEQYF. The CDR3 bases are TGCGCCAGCAGCCAAGAAGGCGGGGGGGCTGGCGAGCAGTACTTC.

CDR3 DNA sequence: TGTGCCAGCAGTTCCTTCTGGGGGGTGATATACAATGAGCAGTTCTTC. As protein: CASSSFWGVIYNEQFF. This chain joins TRBV6-2 or TRBV6-3 and TRBJ2-1, with a possible D match to TRBD2 (6 bases). This CDR3 comprises 16 residues. Germline loops: CDR1 MNHEY, CDR2 SVGEGT. Trimming stripped 4 bases from V and 4 bases from J, with 17 bases between.

The DNA for the CDR3 is TGTGCCAGCAGACAGACAGGGGGCGACACCGGGGAGCTGTTTTTT. As protein: CASRQTGGDTGELFF. This chain links TRBV6-5 with TRBJ2-2; 10 bases agree with TRBD1. This CDR3 has 15 amino acids. Germline loops: CDR1 MNHEY, CDR2 SVGAGI. Trimming took 6 bases from V and 3 from J; bases not matched to a gene: 4.

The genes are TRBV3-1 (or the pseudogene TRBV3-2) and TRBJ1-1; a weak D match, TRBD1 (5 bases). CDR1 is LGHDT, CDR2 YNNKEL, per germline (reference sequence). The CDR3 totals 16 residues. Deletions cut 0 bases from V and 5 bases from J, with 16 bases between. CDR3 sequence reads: CASSQDRGELMTEAFF. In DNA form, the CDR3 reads TGTGCCAGCAGCCAAGATCGGGGGGAGTTAATGACTGAAGCTTTCTTT.

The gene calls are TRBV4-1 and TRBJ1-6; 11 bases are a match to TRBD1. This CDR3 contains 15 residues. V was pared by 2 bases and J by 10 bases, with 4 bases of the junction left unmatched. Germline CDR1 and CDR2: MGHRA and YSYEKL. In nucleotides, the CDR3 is TGCGCCAGCAGCCAAATGGGACAGGGGGTGTCACCCCTCCACTTT. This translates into CASSQMGQGVSPLHF.

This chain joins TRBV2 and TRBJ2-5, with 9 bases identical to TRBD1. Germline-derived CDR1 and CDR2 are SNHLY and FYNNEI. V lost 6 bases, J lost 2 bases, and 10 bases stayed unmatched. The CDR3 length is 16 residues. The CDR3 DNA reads TGTGCCAGCAGCGCCGGGACAGGGATCGGTCAAGAGACCCAGTACTTC. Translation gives CASSAGTGIGQETQYF.

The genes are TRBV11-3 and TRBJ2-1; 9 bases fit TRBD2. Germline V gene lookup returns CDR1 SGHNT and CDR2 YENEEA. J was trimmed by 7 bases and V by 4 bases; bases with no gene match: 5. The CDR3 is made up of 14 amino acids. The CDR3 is CASSWRGGVNEQFF. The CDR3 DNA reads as TGTGCCAGCAGCTGGCGGGGGGGTGTTAATGAGCAGTTCTTC. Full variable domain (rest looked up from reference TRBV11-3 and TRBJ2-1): EAGVVQSPRYKIIEKKQPVAFWCNPISGHNTLYWYLQNLGQGPELLIRYENEEAVDDSQLPKDRFSAERLKGVDSTLKIQPAELGDSAVYLCASSWRGGVNEQFFGPGTRLTVL.

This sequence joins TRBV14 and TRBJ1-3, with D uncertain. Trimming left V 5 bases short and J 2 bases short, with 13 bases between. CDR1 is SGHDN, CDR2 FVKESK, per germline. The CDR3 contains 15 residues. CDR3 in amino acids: CASSATRGPGNTIYF. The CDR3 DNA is TGTGCCAGCAGCGCCACCCGAGGGCCTGGAAACACCATATATTTT.

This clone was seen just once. The CDR3: CSASLGPNQYF. The CDR3 DNA is TGCAGTGCTAGCTTGGGGCCCAATCAGTACTTC. The chain carries TRBV20-1 and TRBJ2-4, with D possibly matching TRBD1 (5 bases). In germline, CDR1 is DFQATT, CDR2 SNEGSKA (reference sequence). Trimming took 3 bases from V and 12 from J, leaving 12 bases between them. The CDR3 runs to 11 residues.